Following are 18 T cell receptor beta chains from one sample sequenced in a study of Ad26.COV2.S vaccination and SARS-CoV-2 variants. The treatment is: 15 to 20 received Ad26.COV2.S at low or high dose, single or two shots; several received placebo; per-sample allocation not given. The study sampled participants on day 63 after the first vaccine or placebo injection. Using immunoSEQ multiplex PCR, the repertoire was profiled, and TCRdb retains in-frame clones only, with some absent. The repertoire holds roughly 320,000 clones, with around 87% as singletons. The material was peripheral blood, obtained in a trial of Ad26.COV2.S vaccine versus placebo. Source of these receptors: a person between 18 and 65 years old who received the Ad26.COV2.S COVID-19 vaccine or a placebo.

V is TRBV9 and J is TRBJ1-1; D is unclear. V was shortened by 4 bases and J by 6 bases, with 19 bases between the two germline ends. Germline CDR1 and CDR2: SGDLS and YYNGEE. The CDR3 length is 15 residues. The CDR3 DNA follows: TGTGCCAGCAGCTCGCCGAGAGACCGAGCCGCTGAAGCTTTCTTT. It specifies CASSSPRDRAAEAFF.

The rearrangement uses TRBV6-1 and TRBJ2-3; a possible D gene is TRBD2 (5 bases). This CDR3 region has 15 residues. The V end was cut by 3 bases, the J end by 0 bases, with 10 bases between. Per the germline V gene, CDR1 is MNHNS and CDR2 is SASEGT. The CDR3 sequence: CASSERAASTDTQYF. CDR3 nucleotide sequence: TGTGCCAGCAGTGAGAGGGCAGCTAGCACAGATACGCAGTATTTT.

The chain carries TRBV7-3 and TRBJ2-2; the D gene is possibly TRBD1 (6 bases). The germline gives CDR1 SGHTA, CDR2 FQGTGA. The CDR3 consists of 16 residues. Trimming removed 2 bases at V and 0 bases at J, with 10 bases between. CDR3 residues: CASSLWPGANTGELFF. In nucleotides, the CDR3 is TGTGCCAGCAGCTTATGGCCAGGGGCGAACACCGGGGAGCTGTTTTTT. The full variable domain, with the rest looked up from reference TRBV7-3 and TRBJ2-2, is GAGVSQTPSNKVTEKGKYVELRCDPISGHTALYWYRQSLGQGPEFLIYFQGTGAADDSGLPNDRFFAVRPEGSVSTLKIQRTERGDSAVYLCASSLWPGANTGELFFGEGSRLTVL.

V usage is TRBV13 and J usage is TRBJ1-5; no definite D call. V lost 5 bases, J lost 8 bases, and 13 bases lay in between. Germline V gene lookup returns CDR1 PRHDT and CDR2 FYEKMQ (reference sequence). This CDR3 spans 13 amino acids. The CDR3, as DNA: TGTGCCAGCAGCAGTGTTCGGGGAAAGCCCCAGCATTTT. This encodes CASSSVRGKPQHF.

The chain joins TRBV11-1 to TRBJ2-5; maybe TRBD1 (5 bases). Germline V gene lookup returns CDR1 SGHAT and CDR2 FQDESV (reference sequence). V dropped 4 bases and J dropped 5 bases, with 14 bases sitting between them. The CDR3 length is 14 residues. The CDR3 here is CASSSPSRGETQYF. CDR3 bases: TGTGCCAGCAGCTCCCCTTCTAGGGGCGAGACCCAGTACTTC.

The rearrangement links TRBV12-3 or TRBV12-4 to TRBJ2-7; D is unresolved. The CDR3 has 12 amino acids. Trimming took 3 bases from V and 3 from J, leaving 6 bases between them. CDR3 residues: CASSFLIYEQYF. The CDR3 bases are TGTGCCAGCAGTTTTCTCATCTACGAGCAGTACTTC.

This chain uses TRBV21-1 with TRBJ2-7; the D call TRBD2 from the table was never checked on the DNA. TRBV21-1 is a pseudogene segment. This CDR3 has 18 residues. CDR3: CASSKARTSGGAEYEQYF. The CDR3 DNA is TGTGCCAGCAGCAAAGCGCGGACTAGCGGGGGGGCCGAGTACGAGCAGTACTTC.

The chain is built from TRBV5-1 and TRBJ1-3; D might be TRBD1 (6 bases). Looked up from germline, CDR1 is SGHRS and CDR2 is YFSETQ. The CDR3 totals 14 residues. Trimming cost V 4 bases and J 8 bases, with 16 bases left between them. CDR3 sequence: CASSLGQARDTIYF. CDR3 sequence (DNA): TGCGCCAGCAGCCTGGGACAAGCACGAGACACCATATATTTT.

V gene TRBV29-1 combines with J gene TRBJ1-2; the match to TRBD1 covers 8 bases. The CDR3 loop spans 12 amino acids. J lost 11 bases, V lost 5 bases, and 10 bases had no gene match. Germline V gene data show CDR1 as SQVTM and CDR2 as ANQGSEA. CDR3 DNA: TGCAGCGTTTCCCCACGACAGGGGAGATACACCTTC. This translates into CSVSPRQGRYTF.

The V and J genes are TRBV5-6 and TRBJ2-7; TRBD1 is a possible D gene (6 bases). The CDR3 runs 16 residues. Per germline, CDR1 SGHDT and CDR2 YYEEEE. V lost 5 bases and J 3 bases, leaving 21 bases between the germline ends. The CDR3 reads CASRTTIQGQYYEQYF. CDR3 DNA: TGTGCCAGCAGGACCACCATACAGGGCCAATACTACGAGCAGTACTTC.

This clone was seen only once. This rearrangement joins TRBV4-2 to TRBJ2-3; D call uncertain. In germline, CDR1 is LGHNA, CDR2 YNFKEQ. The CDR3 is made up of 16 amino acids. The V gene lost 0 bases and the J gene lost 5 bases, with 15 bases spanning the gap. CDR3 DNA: TGTGCCAGCAGCCAAGAGCCCGGCCGGGTAGGAGATACGCAGTATTTT. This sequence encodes CASSQEPGRVGDTQYF.

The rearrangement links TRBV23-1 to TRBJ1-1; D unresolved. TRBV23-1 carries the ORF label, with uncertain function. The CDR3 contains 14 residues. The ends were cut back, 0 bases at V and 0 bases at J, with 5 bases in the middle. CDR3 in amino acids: CASSQSPVNTEAFF. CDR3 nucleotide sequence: TGCGCCAGCAGTCAATCCCCGGTGAACACTGAAGCTTTCTTT.

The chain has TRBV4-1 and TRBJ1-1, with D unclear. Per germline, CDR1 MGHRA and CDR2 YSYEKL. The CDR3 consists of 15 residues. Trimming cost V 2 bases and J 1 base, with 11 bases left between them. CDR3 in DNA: TGCGCCAGCAGCCAACAAGGACGACAGAACACTGAAGCTTTCTTT. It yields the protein CASSQQGRQNTEAFF.

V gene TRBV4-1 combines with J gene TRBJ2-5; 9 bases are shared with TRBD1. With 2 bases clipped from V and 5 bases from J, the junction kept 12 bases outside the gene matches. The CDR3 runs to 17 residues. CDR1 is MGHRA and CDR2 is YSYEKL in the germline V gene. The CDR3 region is CASSQWPQQGAWETQYF. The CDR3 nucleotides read TGCGCCAGCAGCCAATGGCCACAACAGGGGGCTTGGGAGACCCAGTACTTC.

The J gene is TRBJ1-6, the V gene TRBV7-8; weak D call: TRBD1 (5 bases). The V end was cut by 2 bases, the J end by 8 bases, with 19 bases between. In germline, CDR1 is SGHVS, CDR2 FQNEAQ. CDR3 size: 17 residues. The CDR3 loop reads CASSLPQAGASDSPLHF. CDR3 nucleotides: TGTGCCAGCAGCTTACCACAGGCAGGCGCATCTGATTCACCCCTCCACTTT.

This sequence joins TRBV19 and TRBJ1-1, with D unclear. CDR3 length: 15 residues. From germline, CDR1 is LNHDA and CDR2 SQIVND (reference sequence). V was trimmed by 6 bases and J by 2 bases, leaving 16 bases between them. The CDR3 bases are TGTGCCAGTAGCATCCTTCCTACAGAAAACACTGAAGCTTTCTTT. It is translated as CASSILPTENTEAFF.

CDR3 region: CASSEFGNLGEKLFF. CDR3 in DNA: TGTGCCAGCAGTGAATTTGGGAATTTAGGTGAAAAACTGTTTTTT. V is TRBV25-1 and J is TRBJ1-4, with no clear D. Germline assignment: CDR1 MGHDK and CDR2 SYGVNS. The CDR3 contains 15 residues. V gave up 1 base and J gave up 7 bases, with 13 bases separating them.

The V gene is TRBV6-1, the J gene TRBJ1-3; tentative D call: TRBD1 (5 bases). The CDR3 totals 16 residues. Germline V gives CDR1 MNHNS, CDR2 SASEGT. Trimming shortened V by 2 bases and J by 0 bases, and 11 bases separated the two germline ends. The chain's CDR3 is CASSEQPGSSGNTIYF. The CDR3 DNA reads TGTGCCAGCAGTGAACAACCAGGGTCCTCTGGAAACACCATATATTTT.